This is a list of T cell receptor beta chains from one sample in a study of blood T cell repertoires in COVID-19. The table came from immunoSEQ multiplex PCR; TCRdb's copy has only in-frame clones and leaves some out. The data contain roughly 32,000 clones, 70% to 90% of them seen just once; the ten biggest clones take up under 9.5%. Sequencing was carried out using peripheral blood. The source is a man older than 75 with active COVID-19. Both conserved end residues are part of each CDR3. The D gene is left open where the match is weak. The size entry is marked missing in some rows and otherwise reads once, few, many or a size class.

NA | TRBJ1-2 | TRBV29-1 | NA | TGCAGCGTTGCGGGCAGGGGCTATGGCTACACCTTC | CSVAGRGYGYTF
NA | TRBJ2-5 | TRBV7-8 | NA | TGTGCCAGCGGGCCCAACAGGGAAGAGACCCAGTACTTC | CASGPNREETQYF
NA | TRBJ1-2 | TRBV6-5 | NA | TGTGCCAGCAGCCGGACGGGGAACGCTAATGGCTACACCTTC | CASSRTGNANGYTF
NA | TRBJ1-6 | TRBV4-3 | NA | TGCGCCAGTCGGGGGGGTCTCGGTTCACCCCTCCACTTT | CASRGGLGSPLHF
TRBD2 | TRBJ2-5 | TRBV19 | NA | TGTGCCAGTAGTCCCAACTTACTAGCGGGGAGGGAGACCCAGTACTTC | CASSPNLLAGRETQYF
NA | TRBJ2-7 | TRBV6-5 | NA | TGTGCCATTAGAGGGACTCAGAGCTCCTACGAGCAGTACTTC | CAIRGTQSSYEQYF
TRBD2 | TRBJ2-5 | TRBV7-9 | NA | TGTGCCAGCAGCTGGACTAGCGGGGGGGCCGTAGAGACCCAGTACTTC | CASSWTSGGAVETQYF
NA | TRBJ2-7 | TRBV24-1 | NA | TGTGCCACCAGAGGTGACAGTTACGAGCAGTACTTC | CATRGDSYEQYF
NA | TRBJ2-1 | TRBV11-2 | NA | TGTGCCAGCAGCTTAGATTCTCAGCAGGGCTATGAGCAGTTCTTC | CASSLDSQQGYEQFF
NA | TRBJ1-6 | TRBV15 | NA | TGTGCCACCAGCAGAGATCGAGGATTGACCAATTCACCCCTCCACTTT | CATSRDRGLTNSPLHF
NA | TRBJ2-1 | TRBV27 | NA | TGTGCCAGCAGTTTGCACGGGTTTGACAATGAGCAGTTCTTC | CASSLHGFDNEQFF
NA | TRBJ2-6 | TRBV2 | NA | TGTGCCAGCGAGAACTCTGGGGCCAACGTCCTGACTTTC | CASENSGANVLTF
NA | TRBJ2-7 | TRBV2 | few | TGTGCCAGCAGTGAGAGCGTCGGGGGCGAGCAGTACTTC | CASSESVGGEQYF
NA | TRBJ1-5 | TRBV2 | NA | TGTGCCAGCAGTTCTACAGGGACCAGCAATCAGCCCCAGCATTTT | CASSSTGTSNQPQHF
NA | TRBJ2-3 | TRBV7-8 | NA | TGTGCCAGCAGCAAGGGGGCGGGGACAGTCACAGATACGCAGTATTTT | CASSKGAGTVTDTQYF
NA | TRBJ2-7 | TRBV21-1 | NA | TGTGCCAGCATATCGGCAGGGTCGTTCAACTACGAGCAGTACTTC | CASISAGSFNYEQYF
TRBD1 | TRBJ1-2 | TRBV15 | NA | TGTGCCACCAGCAGATGGAAAGGCAGGGGGAACTATGGCTACACCTTC | CATSRWKGRGNYGYTF
TRBD1 | TRBJ1-2 | TRBV6-5 | few | TGTGCCAGCAGTTACAGGACAGGTGGAGGCTACACCTTC | CASSYRTGGGYTF
NA | TRBJ1-1 | TRBV2 | NA | TGTGCCAGCAGAGCCCTAATGGACACTGAAGCTTTCTTT | CASRALMDTEAFF
NA | TRBJ2-3 | TRBV7-9 | NA | TGTGCCAGCAGCTTGAGTGATCCTTCAGATACGCAGTATTTT | CASSLSDPSDTQYF
NA | TRBJ2-3 | TRBV18 | NA | TGTGCCAGCTCACCAGTCCGGGAGACAGATACGCAGTATTTT | CASSPVRETDTQYF
NA | TRBJ1-1 | TRBV5-4 | NA | TGTGCCAGCAGTACTGGTAGCGGACTGAACACTGAAGCTTTCTTT | CASSTGSGLNTEAFF
NA | TRBJ1-5 | TRBV9 | NA | TGTGCCAGCAGCTTAGGGGCGGGGGGCGGTCAGCCCCAGCATTTT | CASSLGAGGGQPQHF
TRBD1 | TRBJ2-7 | TRBV7-3 | NA | TGTGCCAGCAGCCCTGGGCAGGGGGCGGGTTACGAGCAGTACTTC | CASSPGQGAGYEQYF
NA | TRBJ2-3 | TRBV5-5 | NA | TGTGCCGCGAACCGACAGGGCACAGATACGCAGTATTTT | CAANRQGTDTQYF
NA | TRBJ1-4 | TRBV4-1 | NA | TGCGCCAGCAGCCAAGATGTGGCAGATGAAAAACTGTTTTTT | CASSQDVADEKLFF
TRBD2 | TRBJ2-1 | TRBV18 | once | TGTGCCAGCTCACCACCGGGGCTAGCGGGGGGCAATGAGCAGTTCTTC | CASSPPGLAGGNEQFF
NA | TRBJ1-2 | TRBV4-1 | NA | TGCGCCAGCAGCCAAGAACCGGGGGGAATCTATGGCTACACCTTC | CASSQEPGGIYGYTF
NA | TRBJ2-7 | TRBV19 | NA | TGTGCCAGTAGTAAGGGGACAAGCTCCTACGAGCAGTACTTC | CASSKGTSSYEQYF
TRBD1 | TRBJ1-1 | TRBV5-4 | NA | TGTGCCAGCAGCTTGTTCCAGGGGGCTTATTCTGAAGCTTTCTTT | CASSLFQGAYSEAFF
NA | TRBJ1-1 | TRBV6-5 | once | TGTGCCAGCAGTTCGACAGTGGTTGCCTTGAACACTGAAGCTTTCTTT | CASSSTVVALNTEAFF
NA | TRBJ2-2 | TRBV9 | NA | TGTGCCAGCAGCGTAGACAGGGCAGGCACCGGGGAGCTGTTTTTT | CASSVDRAGTGELFF
NA | TRBJ1-1 | TRBV2 | NA | TGTGCCAGCAGTAAAGACTGGAGCACTGAAGCTTTCTTT | CASSKDWSTEAFF